These 18 T cell receptor beta chains came from one sample sequenced in a study of blood T cell repertoires in COVID-19. Using immunoSEQ multiplex PCR, the repertoire was profiled, and TCRdb retains in-frame clones only, with some absent. The profile covers about 280,000 clones, with 88% appearing a single time and about 9.8% taken by the ten largest. Source material: peripheral blood. The receptors originated from a man between 18 and 35 years old with active or convalescent COVID-19.

This clone was detected a few times. The chain employs TRBV6-1 and TRBJ1-1; possibly TRBD1 for D (5 bases). This CDR3 has 13 residues. Germline CDR1 and CDR2: MNHNS and SASEGT. V gave up 3 bases and J gave up 5 bases, with 10 bases separating them. CDR3 sequence reads: CASSDRVRTEAFF. The CDR3 DNA is TGTGCCAGCAGTGACAGGGTTCGAACTGAAGCTTTCTTT.

V and J are TRBV6-1 and TRBJ2-1; weak D call: TRBD1 (5 bases). This CDR3 spans 15 amino acids. The germline gives CDR1 MNHNS, CDR2 SASEGT. The germline V and J ends were trimmed by 3 bases and 5 bases, with 14 bases remaining between them. The CDR3 bases are TGTGCCAGCAGTGAGCCCCTAGGGGTCCACAATGAGCAGTTCTTC. This gives the protein CASSEPLGVHNEQFF.

This clone appeared a single time. The chain uses TRBV5-1 and TRBJ2-7; 8 bases align to TRBD1. The CDR3 runs to 15 residues. J gave up 5 bases and V 4 bases, and 11 bases lay outside the gene matches. Germline CDR1 reads SGHRS; CDR2 reads YFSETQ. The CDR3 here is CASSLRTGLRDEQYF. The CDR3 DNA reads as TGCGCCAGCAGCCTACGGACAGGGCTCAGGGACGAGCAGTACTTC.

The V and J genes are TRBV10-2 and TRBJ1-5, with D possibly TRBD1 on 5 matching bases. Germline loops: CDR1 WSHSY, CDR2 SAAADI. CDR3 length equals 12 residues. V lost 6 bases, J lost 8 bases, and 11 bases lay in between. The CDR3 sequence: CASRAPGEPQHF. For the CDR3, the DNA is TGCGCCAGCAGGGCCCCGGGGGAGCCCCAGCATTTT.

This chain links TRBV5-1 with TRBJ2-7; D perhaps matches TRBD1 (6 bases). The V gene lost 5 bases and the J gene lost 1 base, with 16 bases spanning the gap. Germline V CDR1 and CDR2: SGHRS, YFSETQ. This CDR3 is 15 amino acids long. The CDR3 nucleotides are TGCGCCAGCAGGAAGGGGGATGTTGTTTCCTACGAGCAGTACTTC. Translating gives CASRKGDVVSYEQYF.

With respect to this clone: Other DNA variants within this sample encode the same CDR3. This rearrangement joins TRBV20-1 to TRBJ2-1; TRBD2 matches 9 bases. V lost 3 bases to trimming and J lost 4 bases; unmatched junction nucleotides: 4. The length of the CDR3 is 14 residues. Per the germline V gene, CDR1 is DFQATT and CDR2 is SNEGSKA (reference sequence). CDR3 DNA sequence: TGCAGTGCTAGTTCTAGCGGGGATTACAATGAGCAGTTCTTC. Its protein is CSASSSGDYNEQFF.

The chain uses TRBV27 and TRBJ2-1; TRBD1 aligns across 11 bases. The CDR3 is 15 residues long. V shed 7 bases, J shed 6 bases, and the junction held 8 bases outside the gene matches. CDR1 and CDR2 (germline): MNHEY, SMNVEV (reference sequence). The CDR3 DNA reads TGTGCCAGCATTAAGGGGACAGGGGGGTCCAATGAGCAGTTCTTC. Encoded protein: CASIKGTGGSNEQFF.

This clone was picked up one time. The gene calls are TRBV19 and TRBJ2-7; tentative D call: TRBD1 (6 bases). CDR3 length: 14 residues. V lost 7 bases and J lost 3, with 16 bases in between. Germline V gene lookup returns CDR1 LNHDA and CDR2 SQIVND (reference sequence). CDR3 in amino acids: CASKAGVGDYEQYF. CDR3 in DNA: TGTGCCAGTAAGGCAGGGGTTGGGGACTACGAGCAGTACTTC.

The chain links TRBV9 to TRBJ1-3, with D perhaps matching TRBD1 (6 bases). The germline V and J ends were trimmed by 0 bases and 0 bases, with 7 bases remaining between them. Germline V gene lookup returns CDR1 SGDLS and CDR2 YYNGEE. The CDR3 is made up of 15 amino acids. The CDR3 sequence: CASSVVGGSGNTIYF. CDR3 DNA: TGTGCCAGCAGCGTAGTAGGGGGCTCTGGAAACACCATATATTTT.

CDR3 DNA sequence: TGTGCCACCAGCAGGTCCGGCAGGGGTCCGACCGGGGAGCTGTTTTTT. It codes for CATSRSGRGPTGELFF. The rearrangement joins TRBV15 to TRBJ2-2, with D possibly matching TRBD1 (6 bases). CDR1 and CDR2 (germline): LNHNV, YYDKDF (reference sequence). V lost 3 bases and J 5 bases, leaving 16 bases between the germline ends. The CDR3 spans 16 residues.

The chain joins TRBV20-1 to TRBJ1-1; 10 positions match TRBD1. This CDR3 spans 15 amino acids. V shed 3 bases and J 6 bases; nucleotides not matched to a gene: 10. The germline gives CDR1 DFQATT, CDR2 SNEGSKA (reference sequence). The CDR3, as DNA: TGCAGTGCTAGTCCCTGGGACAGGGGCTACGCTGAAGCTTTCTTT. Its protein is CSASPWDRGYAEAFF.

This clone turned up a few times. J is TRBJ2-5 and V is TRBV5-4, with 9 positions matching TRBD2. Looked up from germline, CDR1 is SGHNT and CDR2 is YYREEE (reference sequence). The CDR3 extends over 15 amino acids. V lost 5 bases, J lost 2 bases, and 7 bases stayed unmatched. CDR3 in amino acids: CASSQGLATQETQYF. The DNA for the CDR3 is TGTGCCAGCAGTCAAGGACTAGCGACACAAGAGACCCAGTACTTC.

About this clone: At one boundary the junction diverges from the germline segment, which might be a read error. The V call is TRBV7-6, the J call TRBJ2-2; TRBD2 might be the D (6 bases). The CDR3 is made up of 14 amino acids. Looked up from germline, CDR1 is SGHVS and CDR2 is FNYEAQ. The CDR3 DNA sequence: TGTGCCAGCAGCGTAGCGGCTAACACCGGGGAGCTGTTTTTT. Amino acid sequence: CASSVAANTGELFF.

The chain uses TRBV19 and TRBJ1-2; tentative D call: TRBD1 (6 bases). The germline V and J ends were trimmed by 0 bases and 8 bases, with 13 bases remaining between them. This CDR3 contains 14 residues. Germline CDR1 reads LNHDA; CDR2 reads SQIVND (reference sequence). CDR3 residues: CASSIDWTDEGYTF. In nucleotides, the CDR3 is TGTGCCAGTAGTATAGATTGGACAGATGAAGGCTACACCTTC.

The chain recombines TRBV19 with TRBJ2-5; TRBD1 matches at 9 bases. Germline V gives CDR1 LNHDA, CDR2 SQIVND (reference sequence). V lost 7 bases to trimming and J lost 4 bases; unmatched junction nucleotides: 7. The CDR3 runs to 14 residues. The CDR3, as DNA: TGTGCCAGTAAGCCGGGACAGGGACGAGAGACCCAGTACTTC. Translating gives CASKPGQGRETQYF.

The chain carries TRBV18 and TRBJ1-1; D gene ambiguous. Between the trimmed V and J ends, which lost 2 bases and 4 bases, there was a span of 11 bases. The germline gives CDR1 KGHSH, CDR2 LQKENI. This CDR3 is built from 14 residues. In nucleotides, the CDR3 is TGTGCCAGCTCACCATGGCAGGAGGCCACTGAAGCTTTCTTT. This encodes CASSPWQEATEAFF.

The chain recombines TRBV6-5 with TRBJ2-7, with D possibly being TRBD1 (6 bases). Germline V gene lookup returns CDR1 MNHEY and CDR2 SVGAGI. V was cut by 6 bases and J by 3 bases, with 15 bases left in between. The CDR3 runs to 14 residues. CDR3 DNA: TGTGCCAGCAGCTCCAACAGGGAAAACTACGAGCAGTACTTC. Its translation: CASSSNRENYEQYF.

The chain links TRBV4-3 to TRBJ2-5; tentatively, D is TRBD2 (5 bases). This CDR3 spans 13 amino acids. V was cut by 0 bases and J by 7 bases, with 9 bases left in between. Germline-derived CDR1 and CDR2 are LGHNA and YSLEER. The CDR3 nucleotides are TGCGCCAGCAGCCAAGACCCGAGCGGGACCCAGTACTTC. Residues: CASSQDPSGTQYF.